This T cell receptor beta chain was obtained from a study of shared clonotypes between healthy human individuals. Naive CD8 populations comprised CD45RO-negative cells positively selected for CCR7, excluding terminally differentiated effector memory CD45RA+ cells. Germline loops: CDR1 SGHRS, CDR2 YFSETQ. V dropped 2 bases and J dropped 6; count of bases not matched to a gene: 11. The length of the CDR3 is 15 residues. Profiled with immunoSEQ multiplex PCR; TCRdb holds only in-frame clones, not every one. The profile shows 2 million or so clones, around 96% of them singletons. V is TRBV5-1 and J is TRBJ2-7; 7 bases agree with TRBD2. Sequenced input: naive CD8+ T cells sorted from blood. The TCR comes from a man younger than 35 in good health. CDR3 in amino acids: CASSFFEGPGGEQYF. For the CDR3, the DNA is TGCGCCAGCAGCTTCTTTGAGGGCCCGGGAGGCGAGCAGTACTTC.